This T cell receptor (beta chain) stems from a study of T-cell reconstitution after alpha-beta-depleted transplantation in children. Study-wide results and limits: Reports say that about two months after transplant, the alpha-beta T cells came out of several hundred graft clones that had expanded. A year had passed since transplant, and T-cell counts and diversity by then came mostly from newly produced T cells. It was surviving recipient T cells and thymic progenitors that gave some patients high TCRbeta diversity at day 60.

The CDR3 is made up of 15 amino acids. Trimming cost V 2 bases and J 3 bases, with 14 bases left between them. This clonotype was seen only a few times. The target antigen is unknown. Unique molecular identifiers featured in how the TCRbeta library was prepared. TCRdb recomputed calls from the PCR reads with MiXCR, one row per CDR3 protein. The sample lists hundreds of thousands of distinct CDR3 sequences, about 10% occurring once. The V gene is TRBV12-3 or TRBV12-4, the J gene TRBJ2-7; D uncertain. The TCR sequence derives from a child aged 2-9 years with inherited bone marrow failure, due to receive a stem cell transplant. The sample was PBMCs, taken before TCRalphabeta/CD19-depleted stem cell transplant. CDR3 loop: CASSLRSTPRYEQYF. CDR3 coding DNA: TGTGCCAGCAGTTTACGTAGTACCCCGCGCTACGAGCAGTACTTC.